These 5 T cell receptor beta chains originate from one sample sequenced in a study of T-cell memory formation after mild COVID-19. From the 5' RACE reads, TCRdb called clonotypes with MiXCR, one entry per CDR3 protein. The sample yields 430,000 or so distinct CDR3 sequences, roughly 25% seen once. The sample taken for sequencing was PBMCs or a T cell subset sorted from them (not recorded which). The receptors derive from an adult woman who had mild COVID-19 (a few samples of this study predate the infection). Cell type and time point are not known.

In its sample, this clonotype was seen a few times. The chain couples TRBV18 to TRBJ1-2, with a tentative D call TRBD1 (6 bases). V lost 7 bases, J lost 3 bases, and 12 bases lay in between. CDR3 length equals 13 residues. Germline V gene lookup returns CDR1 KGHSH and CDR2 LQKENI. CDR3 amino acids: CASYQTGHYGYTF. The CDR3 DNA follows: TGTGCCAGCTATCAGACAGGTCACTATGGCTACACCTTC.

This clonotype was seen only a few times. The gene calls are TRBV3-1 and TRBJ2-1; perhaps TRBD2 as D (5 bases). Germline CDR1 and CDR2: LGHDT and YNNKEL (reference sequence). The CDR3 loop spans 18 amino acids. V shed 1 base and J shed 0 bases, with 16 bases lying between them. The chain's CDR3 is CASSQVTPSKFSYNEQFF. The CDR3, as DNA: TGTGCCAGCAGCCAAGTAACCCCTAGCAAATTCTCCTACAATGAGCAGTTCTTC.

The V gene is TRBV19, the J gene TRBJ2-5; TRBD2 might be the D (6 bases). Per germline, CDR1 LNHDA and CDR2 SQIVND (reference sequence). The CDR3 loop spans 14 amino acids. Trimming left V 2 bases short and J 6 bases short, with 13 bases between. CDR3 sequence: CASSITVAAKTQYF. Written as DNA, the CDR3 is TGTGCCAGTAGTATAACGGTAGCGGCGAAGACCCAGTACTTC.

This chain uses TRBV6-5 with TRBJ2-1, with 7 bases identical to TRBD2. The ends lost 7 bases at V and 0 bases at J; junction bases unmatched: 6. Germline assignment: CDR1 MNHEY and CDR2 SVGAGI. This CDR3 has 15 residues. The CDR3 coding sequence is TGTGCCAGCACCACGGGCGGGAGCTCCTACAATGAGCAGTTCTTC. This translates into CASTTGGSSYNEQFF.

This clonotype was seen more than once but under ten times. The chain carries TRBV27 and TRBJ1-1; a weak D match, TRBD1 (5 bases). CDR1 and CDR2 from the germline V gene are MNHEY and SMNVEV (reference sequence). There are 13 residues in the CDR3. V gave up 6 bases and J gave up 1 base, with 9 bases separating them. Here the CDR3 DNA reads TGTGCCAGCAGCAGGGTGGGGAACACTGAAGCTTTCTTT. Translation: CASSRVGNTEAFF.